This paragraph covers one T cell receptor beta chain sequence. V lost 5 bases and J lost 9; bases outside the gene matches: 11. Germline CDR1 MNHEY, CDR2 SVGAGI. CDR3 length equals 15 residues. The assay was immunoSEQ multiplex PCR, and TCRdb's table has in-frame clones only and misses some. The sample yields roughly 60,000 clones, roughly 80% seen once. The data were obtained in a study of early stage breast cancer tumors. Across the whole study: Of roughly 17 invasive breast tumors, approximately 11 were hormone receptor-positive, HER2-negative.

The V call is TRBV6-5, the J call TRBJ2-1; 9 nucleotides line up with TRBD1. The sample taken for sequencing was blood. This TCR was sampled from a person younger than 45 with breast cancer. CDR3 sequence (DNA): TGTGCCAGCAGTGGGGCGGACAGGGGACGGGGTGAGCAGTTCTTC. The encoded protein is CASSGADRGRGEQFF.